Following are 20 T cell receptor beta chains from one sample sequenced in a study of T cells after somatic rescue of genetic block. This table comes from immunoSEQ multiplex PCR, and its TCRdb copy is limited to in-frame clones, with some not included. The sample records over 10,000 clones, over 65% being singletons. The sequencing input was peripheral blood mononuclear cells (PBMCs). These receptors were obtained from a boy between 5 and 17 years old.

V and J are TRBV18 and TRBJ2-7; a possible D gene is TRBD1 (5 bases). Germline V gene lookup returns CDR1 KGHSH and CDR2 LQKENI. The length of the CDR3 is 14 residues. The V gene lost 0 bases and the J gene lost 2 bases, with 8 bases spanning the gap. The CDR3 region is CASSPPDIPYEQYF. Here the CDR3 DNA reads TGTGCCAGCTCACCACCGGACATCCCCTACGAGCAGTACTTC.

V usage is TRBV6-6 and J usage is TRBJ2-7; the match to TRBD1 covers 9 bases. The CDR3 contains 15 residues. V was clipped by 4 bases and J by 2 bases; unmatched bases: 6. Germline V gives CDR1 MNHNY, CDR2 SVGAGI (reference sequence). DNA of the CDR3: TGTGCCAGCAGTTGGGGACAGGGAAGGGCCTACGAGCAGTACTTC. This codes for CASSWGQGRAYEQYF.

By its share, this clone is medium-sized. This chain links TRBV6-1 with TRBJ2-7; D is unresolved. This CDR3 has 14 residues. The germline V gene has CDR1 MNHNS and CDR2 SASEGT. Trimming stripped 3 bases from V and 6 bases from J, with 15 bases between. In nucleotides, the CDR3 is TGTGCCAGCAGTGACCATAGCAGTCCGGGCGAGCAGTACTTC. It translates to CASSDHSSPGEQYF.

The chain joins TRBV27 to TRBJ1-1; no firm D call. This CDR3 has 14 residues. From germline, CDR1 is MNHEY and CDR2 SMNVEV (reference sequence). V lost 7 bases, J lost 7 bases, and 19 bases lay in between. CDR3 DNA sequence: TGTGCCAGCAAAACAGTACACCCACCAGGTGAAGCTTTCTTT. Its protein is CASKTVHPPGEAFF.

The chain links TRBV5-8 to TRBJ1-6; D ambiguous. The CDR3 consists of 14 residues. The V end lost 2 bases, the J end lost 8 bases, and 11 bases lay between the germline ends. CDR1 and CDR2 from the germline V gene are SGHTS and YDEGEE. In DNA form, the CDR3 reads TGTGCCAGCAGCTTATTGGCGAGGGATTCACCCCTCCACTTT. Its translation is CASSLLARDSPLHF.

This chain joins TRBV6-1 and TRBJ1-3; no firm D call. The V gene lost 5 bases and the J gene lost 0 bases, with 5 bases spanning the gap. The CDR3 sequence is 13 residues long. Germline-derived CDR1 and CDR2 are MNHNS and SASEGT. The CDR3: CASSSSSGNTIYF. In DNA, the CDR3 is TGTGCCAGCAGTTCGAGCTCTGGAAACACCATATATTTT.

In DNA, the CDR3 is TGCAGCGTATTAGCGGGAGGGAGGTACGAGCAGTACTTC. Translating gives CSVLAGGRYEQYF. The J gene is TRBJ2-7, the V gene TRBV29-1; 11 bases match TRBD2. The CDR3 has 13 amino acids. The ends lost 6 bases at V and 4 bases at J; junction bases unmatched: 5. Germline V gene lookup returns CDR1 SQVTM and CDR2 ANQGSEA.

The chain joins TRBV11-2 to TRBJ2-7; TRBD2 is a possible D gene (6 bases). V was shortened by 4 bases and J by 0 bases, with 13 bases between the two germline ends. Germline loops: CDR1 SGHAT, CDR2 FQNNGV. The CDR3 consists of 15 residues. CDR3: CASSSRGDSSYEQYF. The CDR3 DNA is TGTGCCAGCAGCTCTAGAGGGGACTCCTCCTACGAGCAGTACTTC.

This clone was observed a single time. This sequence joins TRBV27 and TRBJ2-7; D remains ambiguous. V was cut by 4 bases and J by 3 bases, with 10 bases left in between. From germline, CDR1 is MNHEY and CDR2 SMNVEV (reference sequence). CDR3 length: 13 amino acids. The CDR3, as DNA: TGTGCCAGCAGTTCCACGTGGCACTACGAGCAGTACTTC. Its protein product is CASSSTWHYEQYF.

This chain connects TRBV19 to TRBJ2-5, with a possible D match to TRBD2 (6 bases). This CDR3 has 15 residues. The germline V gene encodes CDR1 LNHDA and CDR2 SQIVND (reference sequence). The ends were cut back, 3 bases at V and 1 base at J, with 12 bases in the middle. CDR3 sequence reads: CASSIPGLLQETQYF. The CDR3 nucleotides are TGTGCCAGTAGTATTCCTGGACTACTCCAAGAGACCCAGTACTTC.

This clone has just a few counts. The chain is built from TRBV5-1 and TRBJ2-3; no definite D call. The CDR3 covers 13 residues. V gave up 0 bases and J gave up 3 bases, with 5 bases separating them. Germline-derived CDR1 and CDR2 are SGHRS and YFSETQ. Here the CDR3 reads CASSLGPTDTQYF. CDR3 nucleotide sequence: TGCGCCAGCAGCTTGGGACCGACAGATACGCAGTATTTT.

This clone has a handful of counts. This chain connects TRBV6-6 to TRBJ1-1, with no clear D. The V and J ends lost 2 bases and 7 bases respectively, with 5 bases between them. Germline CDR1 reads MNHNY; CDR2 reads SVGAGI (reference sequence). CDR3 length: 11 amino acids. The CDR3 loop reads CASSYQSEAFF. The DNA of the CDR3 is TGTGCCAGCAGTTACCAGAGTGAAGCTTTCTTT.

This chain joins TRBV2 and TRBJ2-1; D is unresolved. Germline V gene data show CDR1 as SNHLY and CDR2 as FYNNEI. Trimming pared 8 bases from V and 3 bases from J, leaving 17 bases between. CDR3 length: 15 residues. The DNA for the CDR3 is TGTGCCAGCGGACCCTTCGGGCCCGGCTACAATGAGCAGTTCTTC. Translation: CASGPFGPGYNEQFF.

The rearrangement uses TRBV10-3 and TRBJ2-5; 12 bases fit TRBD1. The end of the DNA fits TRBJ2-7 better, so the J call may be wrong. From germline, CDR1 is ENHRY and CDR2 SYGVKD. This CDR3 has 16 residues. CDR3 residues: CAISYLRDRGPYEQYF. The DNA of the CDR3 is TGTGCCATCAGTTATCTCCGGGACAGGGGGCCCTACGAGCAGTACTTC.

Relative to its sample, this clone is medium-sized. CDR3 in amino acids: CASSLAGHMYEQYF. The CDR3 bases are TGTGCCAGCAGCTTAGCGGGACATATGTACGAGCAGTACTTC. The chain links TRBV7-6 to TRBJ2-7; tentatively, D is TRBD1 (6 bases). Per germline, CDR1 SGHVS and CDR2 FNYEAQ. The CDR3 contains 14 residues. Deletions cut 0 bases from V and 4 bases from J, with 10 bases between.

The chain uses TRBV27 and TRBJ2-7; D ambiguous. Germline V gives CDR1 MNHEY, CDR2 SMNVEV (reference sequence). V was pared by 3 bases and J by 12 bases, with 12 bases between. CDR3 length: 11 amino acids. For the CDR3, the DNA is TGTGCCAGCAGTTTCCAGAGCGACTGGTACTTC. Translation: CASSFQSDWYF.

This chain links TRBV19 with TRBJ2-6; 8 positions agree with TRBD1. Germline V gene lookup returns CDR1 LNHDA and CDR2 SQIVND (reference sequence). The CDR3 is 17 amino acids. The trim removed 3 bases at V and 2 bases at J, leaving 6 bases unmatched. CDR3 loop: CASSIRQGATGANVLTF. Written as DNA, the CDR3 is TGTGCCAGTAGTATCAGGCAGGGGGCAACTGGGGCCAACGTCCTGACTTTC.

This clone was found a few times. The chain employs TRBV10-1 and TRBJ1-1, with 7 bases that match TRBD1. The CDR3 sequence is 14 residues long. V was clipped by 5 bases and J by 1 base; unmatched bases: 4. The germline V gene encodes CDR1 WNHNN and CDR2 SYGVQD (reference sequence). The CDR3 DNA reads TGCGCCAGCAGTCGGGACAGATCGAACACTGAAGCTTTCTTT. This encodes CASSRDRSNTEAFF.

The chain recombines TRBV13 with TRBJ2-3, with D unresolved. Trimming took off 5 bases at V and 3 bases at J, with 9 bases between the two ends. The CDR3 is made up of 13 amino acids. Germline CDR1 is PRHDT and CDR2 is FYEKMQ (reference sequence). This chain's CDR3 is CASSQTTTDTQYF. As DNA, the CDR3 is TGTGCCAGCAGCCAGACCACTACAGATACGCAGTATTTT. Using reference TRBV13 and TRBJ2-3 for the parts outside the CDR3, the full variable domain is AAGVIQSPRHLIKEKRETATLKCYPIPRHDTVYWYQQGPGQDPQFLISFYEKMQSDKGSIPDRFSAQQFSDYHSELNMSSLELGDSALYFCASSQTTTDTQYFGPGTRLTVL.

CDR3 in DNA: TGCGCCAGCAGCTTGAGGCCAGGGGGCTGGGGCACTGAAGCTTTCTTT. Translation: CASSLRPGGWGTEAFF. This rearrangement joins TRBV5-1 to TRBJ1-1, with 8 bases matching TRBD1. This CDR3 has 16 residues. Per the germline V gene, CDR1 is SGHRS and CDR2 is YFSETQ. V trimming: 1 base; J trimming: 4 bases; junction bases outside the gene matches: 9. Using reference TRBV5-1 and TRBJ1-1 for the parts outside the CDR3, the full variable domain is KAGVTQTPRYLIKTRGQQVTLSCSPISGHRSVSWYQQTPGQGLQFLFEYFSETQRNKGNFPGRFSGRQFSNSRSEMNVSTLELGDSALYLCASSLRPGGWGTEAFFGQGTRLTVV.